This T cell receptor (beta chain) emerged from a study of spatial heterogeneity in lung cancer. This clonotype was observed many times. TCR cDNA molecules were tagged individually, and each one carried a unique molecular identifier. TCRdb fed the 5' RACE reads into MiXCR, producing one record per CDR3 protein. This table has 45,000 to 65,000 distinct CDR3 sequences, more than 6.5% appearing once. The time point is: blood at routine non-recurrence follow-up after resection. TCRs were sequenced from unsorted whole RNA of tumor, nontumor lung or PBMC. The TCR was taken from a female donor with early-stage non-small cell lung cancer. The sample was PBMCs, taken at follow-up.

CDR3 in amino acids: CASSYSLGQGAYTEAFF. In DNA form, the CDR3 reads TGTGCCAGCAGTTACTCACTGGGACAGGGGGCCTACACTGAAGCTTTCTTT. This chain uses TRBV6-5 with TRBJ1-1, with TRBD1 matching over 12 bases. The germline V gene encodes CDR1 MNHEY and CDR2 SVGAGI. Trimming cost V 0 bases and J 3 bases; bases outside gene matches: 5. The CDR3 covers 17 residues.